Listed below are T cell receptor beta chains from one sample, sequenced in a study of a mutant IDH1 vaccine in newly diagnosed glioma. Generated by immunoSEQ multiplex PCR, the TCRdb table keeps only in-frame clones and is missing some. The sample has approximately 92,000 clones, 83% seen once. The sample consisted of PBMCs, taken from a glioma patient treated with radiotherapy, temozolomide or both. Receptors were obtained from a woman aged 45-65 years with glioma. The CDR3 runs from the conserved cysteine through the conserved F or W. The D gene is left open where the match is weak.

j_gene: TRBJ1-6
v_gene: TRBV2
d_gene: TRBD1
CDR3aa: CAGGTGINSPLHF

j_gene: TRBJ2-3
v_gene: TRBV30
d_gene: TRBD1
CDR3aa: CAWGQGGTDTQYF

j_gene: TRBJ1-2
v_gene: TRBV6-5
d_gene: .
CDR3aa: CASSYSILAYGYTF

j_gene: TRBJ1-1
v_gene: TRBV25-1
d_gene: TRBD1
CDR3aa: CASSLGQGEAFF

j_gene: TRBJ1-6
v_gene: TRBV6-4
d_gene: TRBD1
CDR3aa: CASSLTGEDSPLHF

j_gene: TRBJ2-7
v_gene: TRBV7-8
d_gene: TRBD1
CDR3aa: CASSLALGAGGLYEQYF

j_gene: TRBJ2-5
v_gene: TRBV6-5
d_gene: .
CDR3aa: CASTADSRTQYF

j_gene: TRBJ2-1
v_gene: TRBV6-5
d_gene: .
CDR3aa: CASSYSRIAEQFF

j_gene: TRBJ1-6
v_gene: TRBV5-1
d_gene: .
CDR3aa: CASSLDSRSPLHF

j_gene: TRBJ2-7
v_gene: TRBV27
d_gene: TRBD2
CDR3aa: CASSSSGPYEQYF

j_gene: TRBJ1-2
v_gene: TRBV19
d_gene: TRBD1
CDR3aa: CASRSQGARGYTF

j_gene: TRBJ2-6
v_gene: TRBV5-6
d_gene: .
CDR3aa: CASSGGGGDRYGANVLTF

j_gene: TRBJ2-7
v_gene: TRBV2
d_gene: .
CDR3aa: CASRVRTSYEQYF

j_gene: TRBJ1-6
v_gene: TRBV10-3
d_gene: TRBD1
CDR3aa: CAIRRETGGGGNSPLHF

j_gene: TRBJ1-1
v_gene: TRBV7-8
d_gene: TRBD1
CDR3aa: CASSQEWGQGFTEAFF

j_gene: TRBJ1-6
v_gene: TRBV27
d_gene: .
CDR3aa: CASSLSGDSPLHF

j_gene: TRBJ1-3
v_gene: TRBV5-1
d_gene: TRBD1
CDR3aa: CASSGTATRNTIYF

j_gene: TRBJ1-1
v_gene: TRBV5-1
d_gene: .
CDR3aa: CASSPDGQGNTEAFF

j_gene: TRBJ2-2
v_gene: TRBV9
d_gene: .
CDR3aa: CASSVGVGGTGELFF

j_gene: TRBJ1-6
v_gene: TRBV6-1
d_gene: .
CDR3aa: CASSSGPYNSPLHF

j_gene: TRBJ1-5
v_gene: TRBV19
d_gene: .
CDR3aa: CASGGRQLNQPQHF

j_gene: TRBJ1-1
v_gene: TRBV18
d_gene: TRBD1
CDR3aa: CASSRDSDRGRTEAFF

j_gene: TRBJ2-1
v_gene: TRBV4-3
d_gene: .
CDR3aa: CASSQTLRDATYNEQFF

j_gene: TRBJ2-6
v_gene: TRBV2
d_gene: .
CDR3aa: CASSVYFGGTNSGANVLTF

j_gene: TRBJ2-2
v_gene: TRBV2
d_gene: .
CDR3aa: CASSWADTNTGELFF

j_gene: TRBJ1-2
v_gene: TRBV2
d_gene: TRBD1
CDR3aa: CASTLDRGDYGYTF

j_gene: TRBJ1-1
v_gene: TRBV6-1
d_gene: .
CDR3aa: CAIKEGLMNTEAFF

j_gene: TRBJ1-1
v_gene: TRBV5-1
d_gene: .
CDR3aa: CASRDFNTEAFF

j_gene: TRBJ2-5
v_gene: TRBV9
d_gene: TRBD2
CDR3aa: CASSVGEAGGYQETQYF

j_gene: TRBJ1-1
v_gene: TRBV6-4
d_gene: .
CDR3aa: CASSDSMDTEAFF

j_gene: TRBJ2-3
v_gene: TRBV14
d_gene: .
CDR3aa: CASSQVAGLDTQYF

j_gene: TRBJ1-2
v_gene: TRBV19
d_gene: .
CDR3aa: CASSIVDTYYGYTF

j_gene: TRBJ2-2
v_gene: TRBV21-1
d_gene: .
CDR3aa: CASSKARGKDTGELFF

j_gene: TRBJ1-1
v_gene: TRBV19
d_gene: .
CDR3aa: CASSIDGGGNTEAFF

j_gene: TRBJ2-3
v_gene: TRBV18
d_gene: .
CDR3aa: CASSPQSTDTQYF

j_gene: TRBJ2-3
v_gene: TRBV5-1
d_gene: .
CDR3aa: CASTRGATDTQYF

j_gene: TRBJ2-3
v_gene: TRBV6-5
d_gene: .
CDR3aa: CASSYGQGTSTDTQYF

j_gene: TRBJ2-1
v_gene: TRBV29-1
d_gene: TRBD1
CDR3aa: CSVEDMDRGVTNEQFF

j_gene: TRBJ1-1
v_gene: TRBV30
d_gene: .
CDR3aa: CAWSGLTEAFF

j_gene: TRBJ1-4
v_gene: TRBV19
d_gene: .
CDR3aa: CASSRNAGALGEKLFF